The 9 T cell receptor beta chains given below trace back to one sample, sequenced in a study of vaccination effects on CD4 cells after COVID-19 (dated 2022 in TCRdb). In the ViraFEST assay, PBMC were stimulated with viral peptide pools, and TCR sequencing was then used to find antigen-specific CD4+ T cell clonotypes based on their expansion. After about 10 days of culture, CD4+ T cells were isolated with the EasySep CD4+ T cell isolation kit. The absence of prior SARS-CoV-2 infection in healthy vaccine recipients was confirmed by negative nucleocapsid antibodies before and after vaccination. Libraries came from the immunoSEQ multiplex PCR assay. TCRdb took this table from immuneACCESS and kept in-frame rearrangements with V and J called. Such tables lack part of the clones; where checked against another copy, unresolved V genes explain under half of the gap, and the rest is unexplained. The sample data list 73,000 or so clones, and 78% of these were observed just once. The ten largest clones represent about 10% of the sample.

Their cognate antigens are unknown. The specimen was CD4+ T cells from PBMCs cultured with SARS-CoV-2 spike peptides, collected before COVID-19 vaccination. The sample's cell subset or site label, in plain terms: SARS-CoV-2 spike overlapping peptide pool stimulation. These TCRs come from a human donor who received a COVID-19 vaccine.

The rearrangement uses TRBV28 and TRBJ2-2; 10 nucleotides agree with TRBD2. The CDR3 runs 14 residues. Germline CDR1 is MDHEN and CDR2 is SYDVKM. The junction had 2 bases not matched to a gene; V was cut back by 7 bases and J by 3 bases. For the CDR3, the DNA is TGTGCCAGCATTAGCGGGGGGTACACCGGGGAGCTGTTTTTT. This encodes CASISGGYTGELFF.

The chain uses TRBV24-1 and TRBJ2-2, with no clear D. Germline lookup yields CDR1 KGHDR and CDR2 SFDVKD. The CDR3 spans 13 residues. Trimming took 7 bases from V and 0 from J, leaving 5 bases between them. The CDR3 coding sequence is TGTGCCACCAGCAGGCCGAACACCGGGGAGCTGTTTTTT. Its translation: CATSRPNTGELFF.

This clone was detected only once. The chain is built from TRBV7-6 and TRBJ2-1; D is uncertain. This CDR3 is 14 amino acids long. Germline loops: CDR1 SGHVS, CDR2 FNYEAQ. The V and J ends lost 2 bases and 5 bases respectively, with 10 bases between them. The CDR3 DNA is TGTGCCAGCAGCTTAATGTCAGCCAACAATGAGCAGTTCTTC. It codes for CASSLMSANNEQFF. The full variable domain, completed using reference TRBV7-6 and TRBJ2-1, is GAGVSQSPRYKVTKRGQDVALRCDPISGHVSLYWYRQALGQGPEFLTYFNYEAQQDKSGLPNDRFSAERPEGSISTLTIQRTEQRDSAMYRCASSLMSANNEQFFGPGTRLTVL.

The V and J genes are TRBV10-2 and TRBJ1-5, with 8 nucleotides matching TRBD1. V was pared by 6 bases and J by 4 bases, with 5 bases of the junction left unmatched. CDR1 is WSHSY and CDR2 is SAAADI in the germline V gene. The CDR3 sequence is 14 residues long. In nucleotides, the CDR3 is TGCGCCAGCAGGGAGGGACAGGTTAATCAGCCCCAGCATTTT. This translates into CASREGQVNQPQHF.

The chain carries TRBV5-6 and TRBJ1-2; D is unresolved. Germline loops: CDR1 SGHDT, CDR2 YYEEEE. The V and J ends lost 0 bases and 4 bases respectively, with 7 bases between them. The CDR3 has 13 residues. CDR3 loop: CASSLAGGYGYTF. The CDR3 coding sequence is TGTGCCAGCAGCTTGGCAGGCGGCTATGGCTACACCTTC.

This chain uses TRBV19 with TRBJ1-3, with 10 bases aligning to TRBD1. Germline CDR1 reads LNHDA; CDR2 reads SQIVND (reference sequence). Trimming removed 9 bases from V and 2 bases from J; junction bases left unmatched: 1. There are 13 residues in the CDR3. The CDR3 nucleotides read TGTGCCAGCGACAGGGGGCCTGGAAACACCATATATTTT. It translates to CASDRGPGNTIYF.

The rearrangement uses TRBV12-5 and TRBJ2-2; 10 bases are shared with TRBD1. CDR1 is LGHNT, CDR2 FRNRAP, per germline. V trimming: 1 base; J trimming: 5 bases; junction bases outside the gene matches: 1. The CDR3 has 15 residues. This chain's CDR3 is CASGLGQGATGELFF. The CDR3 DNA is TGTGCTAGTGGTTTGGGACAGGGGGCTACCGGGGAGCTGTTTTTT.

The CDR3 DNA is TGCGCCAGCAGCCAAGAAACCAGCCTGAACACCGGGGAGCTGTTTTTT. Translating gives CASSQETSLNTGELFF. The chain employs TRBV4-3 and TRBJ2-2; no clear D. CDR3 length: 16 residues. Germline V gene lookup returns CDR1 LGHNA and CDR2 YSLEER. The V end lost 0 bases, the J end lost 1 base, and 9 bases lay between the germline ends.

The chain uses TRBV2 and TRBJ1-5, with 9 nucleotides matching TRBD1. Germline V gives CDR1 SNHLY, CDR2 FYNNEI. Trimming at V came to 6 bases and at J to 2 bases, leaving 14 bases not matched to a gene. The CDR3 covers 18 residues. CDR3 coding DNA: TGTGCCAGCAGGCCGGGACAGGGCGGGGTATTGGGCAATCAGCCCCAGCATTTT. Its protein is CASRPGQGGVLGNQPQHF.